A single sample is the source of the 15 T cell receptor beta chains below, sequenced in a study of long-term antiretroviral therapy in people with HIV. This was the immunoSEQ v3.0 assay at survey level. This table comes from immunoSEQ multiplex PCR, and its TCRdb copy is limited to in-frame clones, with some not included. This repertoire shows about 27,000 clones, about 84% found once; its top ten account for about 10%. Material: unsorted PBMCs, obtained 0.8 years before starting antiretroviral therapy. Source of these receptors: a young man with HIV.

This chain joins TRBV7-9 and TRBJ1-5; D call uncertain. Trimming left V 5 bases short and J 8 bases short, with 10 bases between. The germline CDR1 and CDR2 sequences are SEHNR and FQNEAQ (reference sequence). This CDR3 spans 12 amino acids. CDR3 residues: CASSRGEEPQHF. The CDR3 DNA reads TGTGCCAGCAGCCGCGGAGAGGAGCCCCAGCATTTT.

In this sample, this clone turned up a few times. The V and J genes are TRBV6-1 and TRBJ1-2, with 7 nucleotides matching TRBD1. Losses at the gene ends were 1 base for V and 2 bases for J; bases not matched to a gene: 1. The CDR3 runs to 14 residues. Germline assignment: CDR1 MNHNS and CDR2 SASEGT. CDR3 residues: CASSEGDRNYGYTF. As DNA, the CDR3 is TGTGCCAGCAGTGAAGGGGACAGAAACTATGGCTACACCTTC.

The sample holds one count of this clone. The chain combines TRBV30 with TRBJ1-1; 9 bases are shared with TRBD1. Trimming removed 1 base from V and 6 bases from J; junction bases left unmatched: 6. The CDR3 is 14 amino acids. The germline CDR1 and CDR2 sequences are GTSNPN and SVGIG (reference sequence). The CDR3 bases are TGTGCCTGGAGTGGCCGGGACAGGGCGGCTGAAGCTTTCTTT. Protein product: CAWSGRDRAAEAFF.

The gene calls are TRBV2 and TRBJ1-5; TRBD1 is a possible D gene (5 bases). V gave up 6 bases and J gave up 7 bases, with 13 bases separating them. Per the germline V gene, CDR1 is SNHLY and CDR2 is FYNNEI. The CDR3 runs to 13 residues. CDR3 DNA: TGTGCCAGCAGGTCGGGGCCGGGACAGCCCCAGCATTTT. It codes for CASRSGPGQPQHF.

CDR3 protein: CASSFGGGQETQYF. CDR3 in DNA: TGTGCCAGCAGCTTCGGGGGCGGCCAAGAGACCCAGTACTTC. The chain has TRBV7-9 and TRBJ2-5; D is tentatively TRBD1 or TRBD2 (6 bases each). This CDR3 has 14 residues. The V gene's germline CDR1 is SEHNR and CDR2 FQNEAQ (reference sequence). V lost 3 bases and J 1 base, leaving 9 bases between the germline ends.

This chain uses TRBV6-5 with TRBJ2-1; 7 nucleotides agree with TRBD2. V shed 4 bases and J 5 bases; nucleotides not matched to a gene: 11. CDR1 is MNHEY, CDR2 SVGAGI, per germline. CDR3 size: 16 residues. CDR3 DNA: TGTGCCAGCAGTTCCTTTGGCGGGAGCATTAACAATGAGCAGTTCTTC. Its translation: CASSSFGGSINNEQFF.

The chain joins TRBV7-7 to TRBJ2-1; 9 nucleotides align to TRBD2. CDR3 length: 14 amino acids. Germline CDR1 and CDR2: SSHAT and FNYEAQ (reference sequence). The CDR3: CASSLLAGFDEQFF. The CDR3 bases are TGTGCTAGCTCCCTCCTAGCGGGGTTTGATGAGCAGTTCTTC.

The table lists this clone with a count of one. The J gene is TRBJ2-7, the V gene TRBV2, with D maybe TRBD2 (6 bases). The CDR3 is 13 amino acids. CDR1 SNHLY and CDR2 FYNNEI come from the germline V gene. V gave up 3 bases and J gave up 3 bases, with 9 bases separating them. Written as DNA, the CDR3 is TGTGCCAGCAGTGAGGGGGGTTACTACGAGCAGTACTTC. Translation: CASSEGGYYEQYF.

V and J are TRBV7-2 and TRBJ2-7; the D gene is possibly TRBD2 (5 bases). Germline assignment: CDR1 SGHTA and CDR2 FQGNSA. This CDR3 spans 18 amino acids. With 4 bases removed from V and 0 bases from J, the gap between germline ends came to 22 bases. CDR3 residues: CASSSHGELVSGSYEQYF. As DNA, the CDR3 is TGTGCCAGCAGCTCACATGGGGAGCTGGTTAGTGGCTCCTACGAGCAGTACTTC.

The V call is TRBV10-3, the J call TRBJ2-1, with D perhaps being TRBD1 or TRBD2 (5 bases each). The V and J ends lost 3 bases and 6 bases respectively, with 15 bases between them. This CDR3 contains 15 residues. Germline CDR1 reads ENHRY; CDR2 reads SYGVKD. CDR3 region: CAISEADNLGNEQFF. The CDR3 nucleotides read TGTGCCATCAGTGAAGCGGACAATTTGGGCAATGAGCAGTTCTTC.

V usage is TRBV18 and J usage is TRBJ2-4, with unresolved D. The CDR3 has 15 amino acids. Germline-derived CDR1 and CDR2 are KGHSH and LQKENI. Trimming shortened V by 2 bases and J by 0 bases, and 8 bases separated the two germline ends. CDR3 sequence reads: CASSPFVEAKNIQYF. The CDR3 nucleotides read TGTGCCAGCTCACCATTTGTGGAAGCCAAAAACATTCAGTACTTC.

This clone occurred a few times. J is TRBJ2-3 and V is TRBV19; D is perhaps TRBD2 (7 bases). Looked up from germline, CDR1 is LNHDA and CDR2 is SQIVND (reference sequence). The V gene lost 1 base and the J gene lost 0 bases, with 17 bases spanning the gap. This CDR3 has 18 residues. In DNA form, the CDR3 reads TGTGCCAGTAGTATAGCTCTAACGGGGGGCCCCAGCACAGATACGCAGTATTTT. This sequence encodes CASSIALTGGPSTDTQYF. The full variable domain, its missing parts supplied by reference TRBV19 and TRBJ2-3, is DGGITQSPKYLFRKEGQNVTLSCEQNLNHDAMYWYRQDPGQGLRLIYYSQIVNDFQKGDIAEGYSVSREKKESFPLTVTSAQKNPTAFYLCASSIALTGGPSTDTQYFGPGTRLTVL.

The chain combines TRBV28 with TRBJ2-5; no reliable D call. There are 17 residues in the CDR3. V lost 3 bases and J lost 9, with 26 bases in between. The germline V gene encodes CDR1 MDHEN and CDR2 SYDVKM. The DNA for the CDR3 is TGTGCCAGCAGTTTGGCCCCACCCCGAGGATTTGGGGTGGCCCAGTACTTC. This encodes CASSLAPPRGFGVAQYF.

Concerning this clone itself: This could be a read error, since a much larger clone is one nucleotide away. This sample includes further DNA sequences coding for the same CDR3. This CDR3 is CASSIAHGDEQFF. DNA of the CDR3: TGTGCCAGTAGTATAGCCCATGGGGATGAGCAGTTCTTC. V usage is TRBV19 and J usage is TRBJ2-1; D uncertain. This CDR3 contains 13 residues. Germline V CDR1 and CDR2: LNHDA, SQIVND (reference sequence). Trimming took off 1 base at V and 8 bases at J, with 9 bases between the two ends. Based on the CDR3 plus reference TRBV19 and TRBJ2-1, the full variable domain is DGGITQSPKYLFRKEGQNVTLSCEQNLNHDAMYWYRQDPGQGLRLIYYSQIVNDFQKGDIAEGYSVSREKKESFPLTVTSAQKNPTAFYLCASSIAHGDEQFFGPGTRLTVL.

This clone was counted a single time. The chain recombines TRBV5-1 with TRBJ2-1; the match to TRBD1 covers 8 bases. Trimming at V came to 4 bases and at J to 0 bases, leaving 6 bases not matched to a gene. This CDR3 region has 16 residues. Germline values: CDR1 SGHRS, CDR2 YFSETQ. CDR3 amino acids: CASSLTGESSYNEQFF. For the CDR3, the DNA is TGCGCCAGCAGCCTGACAGGGGAGAGCTCCTACAATGAGCAGTTCTTC.